The T cell receptor beta chain under discussion was sequenced for a study of blood T cell repertoires in COVID-19. This clone was observed once. V shed 4 bases, J shed 5 bases, and the junction held 12 bases outside the gene matches. Germline-derived CDR1 and CDR2 are SGHKS and YYEKEE (reference sequence). The CDR3 loop spans 15 amino acids. Sequenced by immunoSEQ multiplex PCR; TCRdb stores in-frame clones only, minus some. The data hold 71,000 or so clones, with around nine tenths observed a single time. The receptor comes from a woman between 18 and 30 years old with acute or convalescent COVID-19. The chain combines TRBV5-5 with TRBJ2-7; 7 nucleotides align to TRBD1. The sample taken for sequencing was peripheral blood. CDR3 amino acids: CASSVARDSLNEQYF. DNA of the CDR3: TGTGCCAGCAGCGTAGCCCGGGACAGTCTGAACGAGCAGTACTTC.